This TCR beta chain was identified in a study of T cells in Graves' hyperthyroidism and ophthalmopathy. Amplification yielded TCR beta CDR3 regions, with RNA transcripts as the source. The HTBI set primed first-round TCR CDR3 RT-PCR. TCRdb itself ran the multiplex PCR reads through MiXCR, one entry per CDR3 protein. Of about 620,000 distinct CDR3 sequences in the sample, 16% were seen once. This clonotype has a count of ten or more. What it binds is unknown. V gave up 1 base and J gave up 1 base, with 7 bases separating them. CDR3 length: 13 residues. Germline V CDR1 and CDR2: GTSNPN, SVGIG (reference sequence). Study-wide findings and caveats: Peripheral blood also featured most of the thyroid clonotypes expanded above 0.001. With a median lead of 6.5 months before onset, the model predicted ophthalmopathy.

The source of the PBMCs was more than 9.5 ml of fresh peripheral blood. Sequenced material: blood. This clonotype was obtained from a woman aged 25-40 years with Graves' hyperthyroidism. The rearrangement joins TRBV30 to TRBJ1-1, with D unresolved. CDR3 sequence: CAWSAQPNTEAFF. The CDR3, as DNA: TGTGCCTGGAGTGCTCAGCCGAACACTGAAGCTTTCTTT. Complete variable domain (other parts from reference TRBV30 and TRBJ1-1): SQTIHQWPATLVQPVGSPLSLECTVEGTSNPNLYWYRQAAGRGLQLLFYSVGIGQISSEVPQNLSASRPQDRQFILSSKKLLLSDSGFYLCAWSAQPNTEAFFGQGTRLTVV.